This T cell receptor beta chain was sequenced in a study of shared clonotypes between healthy human individuals. This clone was counted a single time. The CDR3 runs to 12 residues. The germline CDR1 and CDR2 sequences are GTSNPN and SVGIG (reference sequence). Trimming removed 4 bases from V and 2 bases from J, with 9 bases in between. TCRdb keeps only in-frame clones here, not all; method: immunoSEQ multiplex PCR. The sample consists of about 99,000 clones, about half of them appearing once. This chain links TRBV30 with TRBJ2-7; no clear D. The TCR comes from a woman aged 40 to 55 in good health. Some clones in this sample may be carry-over from other donors' samples. The sequencing input was PBMCs. The CDR3 coding sequence is TGTGCCTGGACAGCGAGTCCCTACGAGCAGTACTTC. As protein: CAWTASPYEQYF.